Sequencing of this T cell receptor beta chain was carried out in a study of CD4+ T cells in melanoma. Findings and limits, study-wide: A reported correlation linked neoantigen-specific CD4+ T cells to CD8+, macrophage and B cell function.

Note on this clone: The antigen is undetermined.

Germline trimming cut 2 bases from V and 4 bases from J; bases unmatched to any gene: 3. CDR1 and CDR2 (germline): MNHNS, SASEGT. The CDR3 has 14 amino acids. The protocol was immunoSEQ multiplex PCR, while the TCRdb copy is restricted to in-frame clones and leaves out a portion. The data show roughly 54,000 clones, 80% to 90% seen once. The chain recombines TRBV6-1 with TRBJ1-1; 8 nucleotides agree with TRBD1. The TCR was taken from a human donor with melanoma. Sequenced sample: peripheral blood. The CDR3 DNA is TGTGCCAGCAGTGAAAGCACAGGGGGCACTGAAGCTTTCTTT. Translation: CASSESTGGTEAFF.